Below are 3 T cell receptor beta chains sequenced from a single sample in a study of OX40 agonist ivuxolimab in advanced cancers. TCRdb keeps only in-frame clones here, not all; method: immunoSEQ multiplex PCR. The table lists some 80,000 clones, about 88% of them singletons, with 0.65% to 0.8% in the top ten. Source: CD4+ or CD8+ T cells sorted from blood, taken in a trial of the OX40 agonist ivuxolimab. The receptors derive from an adult with an advanced solid tumor such as melanoma, head and neck, liver or kidney cancer.

The V gene is TRBV5-1, the J gene TRBJ2-1, with D possibly being TRBD1 or TRBD2 (5 bases each). V was cut by 3 bases and J by 4 bases, with 20 bases left in between. The V gene's germline CDR1 is SGHRS and CDR2 YFSETQ. CDR3 length: 17 amino acids. The CDR3: CASSSPNFRGAYNEQFF. CDR3 in DNA: TGCGCCAGCAGCTCACCAAATTTTCGGGGCGCGTACAATGAGCAGTTCTTC.

Only a few counts were recorded for this clone. The DNA for the CDR3 is TGTGCCAGCATCCTAAATCAGGGGGCAACTGAAGCTTTCTTT. This translates into CASILNQGATEAFF. J is TRBJ1-1 and V is TRBV28; 8 bases agree with TRBD1. With 7 bases clipped from V and 5 bases from J, the junction kept 9 bases outside the gene matches. From germline, CDR1 is MDHEN and CDR2 SYDVKM. The CDR3 is 14 residues long. The full variable domain, with the rest looked up from reference TRBV28 and TRBJ1-1, is DVKVTQSSRYLVKRTGEKVFLECVQDMDHENMFWYRQDPGLGLRLIYFSYDVKMKEKGDIPEGYSVSREKKERFSLILESASTNQTSMYLCASILNQGATEAFFGQGTRLTVV.

V is TRBV19 and J is TRBJ2-7; D may match TRBD1 or TRBD2 (5 bases each). V was pared by 3 bases and J by 1 base, with 7 bases between. The CDR3 has 13 residues. Germline loops: CDR1 LNHDA, CDR2 SQIVND (reference sequence). The CDR3 loop reads CASSIEGSYEQYF. Written as DNA, the CDR3 is TGTGCCAGTAGTATTGAGGGGTCCTACGAGCAGTACTTC.